This TCR beta chain was obtained from a study of Graves' ophthalmopathy and Graves' hyperthyroidism. Study-level findings and limits: In blood appeared most of the expanded thyroid clonotypes whose frequency exceeded 0.001. A 13-signature model separated ophthalmopathy from stable hyperthyroidism, reaching around 88% sensitivity and 75% to 83% specificity cross-validated.

The ends lost 5 bases at V and 2 bases at J; junction bases unmatched: 5. CDR3 length: 14 amino acids. Amplification of TCR beta CDR3 regions used RNA transcripts. The authors performed first-round RT-PCR with HTBI primers and then a second-round multiplex PCR. Each CDR3 protein is one row after TCRdb ran MiXCR on the multiplex PCR reads. The sample contains under 250,000 distinct CDR3 sequences, roughly 27% of which appear only once. A remark on this clonotype: Its antigen is unidentified.

Specimen: peripheral blood. This chain connects TRBV12-3 or TRBV12-4 to TRBJ2-7, with 8 bases aligning to TRBD2. This TCR came from a man aged 45-65 years with Graves' ophthalmopathy. CDR3 sequence: CASSELAGAYEQYF. DNA for the CDR3: TGTGCCAGCAGTGAGCTAGCGGGTGCCTACGAGCAGTACTTC.